A selection of T cell receptor beta chains follows, all from one sample in a study of blood T cell repertoires in COVID-19. This table comes from immunoSEQ multiplex PCR, and its TCRdb copy is limited to in-frame clones, with some not included. The sample gives 110,000 to 150,000 clones, roughly 86% of which show up once; 1.5% to 2% is in the top ten. Input material: peripheral blood. These receptors all come from a man between 70 and 80 years old with acute or convalescent COVID-19. The CDR3 runs from the conserved cysteine through the conserved F or W. Fields, in order: V gene, clone size, J gene, D gene, CDR3 DNA, CDR3 protein. A D gene is named only where the DNA matches it firmly. Rows may omit the clone size; those that give it use once, few, many or a size class.

v_call: TRBV5-1; clone_size: .; j_call: TRBJ2-2; d_call: TRBD1; cdr3_nt: TGCGCCAGCAGCTTGACGTGGACAGGAGTCACCGGGGAGCTGTTTTTT; cdr3_aa: CASSLTWTGVTGELFF
v_call: TRBV18; clone_size: .; j_call: TRBJ2-1; d_call: TRBD1; cdr3_nt: TGTGCCAGCTCAACGAGGACAGGGGGGTCCTACAATGAGCAGTTCTTC; cdr3_aa: CASSTRTGGSYNEQFF
v_call: TRBV10-2; clone_size: .; j_call: TRBJ1-2; d_call: .; cdr3_nt: TGCGCCAGCAGGAGGGACACCGGTGGCTACACCTTC; cdr3_aa: CASRRDTGGYTF
v_call: TRBV11-2; clone_size: .; j_call: TRBJ2-3; d_call: .; cdr3_nt: TGTGCCAGCAGTACGCAGTCAGATACGCAGTATTTT; cdr3_aa: CASSTQSDTQYF
v_call: TRBV28; clone_size: once; j_call: TRBJ1-6; d_call: TRBD1; cdr3_nt: TGTGCCAGCAGTCCCACCGGGACAGGGGCTTCACCCCTCCACTTT; cdr3_aa: CASSPTGTGASPLHF
v_call: TRBV6-5; clone_size: .; j_call: TRBJ1-5; d_call: .; cdr3_nt: TGTGCCAGCAGTTCGGTCCGATACAATCAGCCCCAGCATTTT; cdr3_aa: CASSSVRYNQPQHF
v_call: TRBV10-3; clone_size: .; j_call: TRBJ1-5; d_call: TRBD1; cdr3_nt: TGTGCCATCAGTTTGACAGGGGGCCAACAGCCCCAGCATTTT; cdr3_aa: CAISLTGGQQPQHF
v_call: TRBV9; clone_size: .; j_call: TRBJ2-1; d_call: TRBD2; cdr3_nt: TGTGCCAGCAGCGTAGCGGTGGGGGGGTTAAATGAGCAGTTCTTC; cdr3_aa: CASSVAVGGLNEQFF
v_call: TRBV27; clone_size: .; j_call: TRBJ2-3; d_call: TRBD1; cdr3_nt: TGTGCCAGCAGTTCTTTTTCCGGACAGGGGGCAACAGATACGCAGTATTTT; cdr3_aa: CASSSFSGQGATDTQYF
v_call: TRBV5-8; clone_size: .; j_call: TRBJ1-4; d_call: TRBD1; cdr3_nt: TGTGCCAGCAGCCTAGTACTTGGACAGGCTAATGAAAAACTGTTTTTT; cdr3_aa: CASSLVLGQANEKLFF
v_call: TRBV19; clone_size: .; j_call: TRBJ2-2; d_call: .; cdr3_nt: TGTGCCAGCGCCAGGGGTAGAGCCGGGGAGCTGTTTTTT; cdr3_aa: CASARGRAGELFF
v_call: TRBV20-1; clone_size: .; j_call: TRBJ2-3; d_call: TRBD2; cdr3_nt: TGCAGTGCTAGTCGTCTAGCGGGCACAGATACGCAGTATTTT; cdr3_aa: CSASRLAGTDTQYF
v_call: TRBV7-2; clone_size: once; j_call: TRBJ2-3; d_call: .; cdr3_nt: TGTGCCAGCAGTCCGTCGGTGTGGGCTAGCGAGGCAGATACGCAGTATTTT; cdr3_aa: CASSPSVWASEADTQYF
v_call: TRBV10-1; clone_size: .; j_call: TRBJ2-3; d_call: TRBD2; cdr3_nt: TGCGCCAGCAGTGAAGGGACTAGCGGACTCACAGATACGCAGTATTTT; cdr3_aa: CASSEGTSGLTDTQYF
v_call: TRBV7-9; clone_size: .; j_call: TRBJ2-7; d_call: TRBD1; cdr3_nt: TGTGCCAGCAGCTTGGGGACAGGGGTCTCTTTGACCTACGAGCAGTACTTC; cdr3_aa: CASSLGTGVSLTYEQYF
v_call: TRBV18; clone_size: .; j_call: TRBJ2-2; d_call: TRBD1; cdr3_nt: TGTGCCAGCTCACCACCGGGACAGATGAACACCGGGGAGCTGTTTTTT; cdr3_aa: CASSPPGQMNTGELFF
v_call: TRBV18; clone_size: .; j_call: TRBJ1-3; d_call: .; cdr3_nt: TGTGCCAGCTCACCGGACACTGGAAACACCATATATTTT; cdr3_aa: CASSPDTGNTIYF
v_call: TRBV27; clone_size: .; j_call: TRBJ2-1; d_call: .; cdr3_nt: TGTGCCAGCAGTTTATTTAACGGGGGTGGTGAGCAGTTCTTC; cdr3_aa: CASSLFNGGGEQFF
v_call: TRBV7-9; clone_size: .; j_call: TRBJ1-1; d_call: .; cdr3_nt: TGTGCCAGCACGAAGTTGGGGGGCACTGAAGCTTTCTTT; cdr3_aa: CASTKLGGTEAFF
v_call: TRBV19; clone_size: few; j_call: TRBJ1-6; d_call: .; cdr3_nt: TGTGCCAGTAGAAGGGACATCTATAGATCACCCCTCCACTTT; cdr3_aa: CASRRDIYRSPLHF
v_call: TRBV7-9; clone_size: .; j_call: TRBJ2-4; d_call: .; cdr3_nt: TGTGCCAGCAGCACTGATGTAGGGGGGGACATTCAGTACTTC; cdr3_aa: CASSTDVGGDIQYF
v_call: TRBV28; clone_size: .; j_call: TRBJ2-2; d_call: TRBD1; cdr3_nt: TGTGCCAGCAGTTCCGTAGGACAGGGTGGCGGGGAGCTGTTTTTT; cdr3_aa: CASSSVGQGGGELFF
v_call: TRBV3-1/TRBV3-2; clone_size: .; j_call: TRBJ2-1; d_call: .; cdr3_nt: TGTGCCAGCAGCCAAGATCTAGCCCCTAATCACAATGAGCAGTTCTTC; cdr3_aa: CASSQDLAPNHNEQFF
v_call: TRBV3-1/TRBV3-2; clone_size: .; j_call: TRBJ1-4; d_call: TRBD1; cdr3_nt: TGTGCCAGCAGCCAAGCCAGGGGGTTTAATGAAAAACTGTTTTTT; cdr3_aa: CASSQARGFNEKLFF
v_call: TRBV18; clone_size: .; j_call: TRBJ1-4; d_call: TRBD1; cdr3_nt: TGTGCCAGCTCACCGGGACAGGGTAATGAAAAACTGTTTTTT; cdr3_aa: CASSPGQGNEKLFF
v_call: TRBV7-2; clone_size: .; j_call: TRBJ2-1; d_call: .; cdr3_nt: TGTGCCAGCAGCTTAGCTGGGACTGACAATGAGCAGTTCTTC; cdr3_aa: CASSLAGTDNEQFF
v_call: TRBV30; clone_size: .; j_call: TRBJ2-3; d_call: TRBD1; cdr3_nt: TGTGCCTGGACCACAGGGGTTAGAACAGATACGCAGTATTTT; cdr3_aa: CAWTTGVRTDTQYF
v_call: TRBV7-8; clone_size: .; j_call: TRBJ2-1; d_call: .; cdr3_nt: TGTGCCAGCAGCCTTTGGACTCGGAATGAGCAGTTCTTC; cdr3_aa: CASSLWTRNEQFF
v_call: TRBV15; clone_size: few; j_call: TRBJ2-2; d_call: .; cdr3_nt: TGTGCCACCAGCAGAGAAGAGCCCGCGGGCACCGGGGAGCTGTTTTTT; cdr3_aa: CATSREEPAGTGELFF
v_call: TRBV19; clone_size: .; j_call: TRBJ2-5; d_call: TRBD1; cdr3_nt: TGTGCCAGTAGCTTAGGGGGACAGAGGGGGGAGACCCAGTACTTC; cdr3_aa: CASSLGGQRGETQYF
v_call: TRBV5-1; clone_size: .; j_call: TRBJ1-2; d_call: .; cdr3_nt: TGCGCCAGCAGCTATGGAGGGGATGGCTACACCTTC; cdr3_aa: CASSYGGDGYTF
v_call: TRBV11-2; clone_size: .; j_call: TRBJ2-3; d_call: .; cdr3_nt: TGTGCCAGCAGCATCTTAGATACGCAGTATTTT; cdr3_aa: CASSILDTQYF
v_call: TRBV6-5; clone_size: .; j_call: TRBJ1-2; d_call: .; cdr3_nt: TGTGCCAGCAGCCTTCAGAGGGCGTATGGCTACACCTTC; cdr3_aa: CASSLQRAYGYTF
v_call: TRBV5-1; clone_size: .; j_call: TRBJ2-3; d_call: .; cdr3_nt: TGCGCCAGCAGCTTGGCCGACTCTAGCACAGATACGCAGTATTTT; cdr3_aa: CASSLADSSTDTQYF
v_call: TRBV4-2; clone_size: .; j_call: TRBJ1-6; d_call: TRBD1; cdr3_nt: TGTGCCAGCAGCCAAGATGGTAGCAGGGGGAATTCACCCCTCCACTTT; cdr3_aa: CASSQDGSRGNSPLHF
v_call: TRBV7-9; clone_size: .; j_call: TRBJ2-2; d_call: .; cdr3_nt: TGTGCCACCTCCGGGAGAAACGCGAACACCGGGGAGCTGTTTTTT; cdr3_aa: CATSGRNANTGELFF
v_call: TRBV10-3; clone_size: .; j_call: TRBJ1-2; d_call: .; cdr3_nt: TGTGCCATCAGTGAGTCGGCCAGGGCTAATGGCTACACCTTC; cdr3_aa: CAISESARANGYTF
v_call: TRBV4-2; clone_size: .; j_call: TRBJ1-2; d_call: TRBD1; cdr3_nt: TGTGCCAGCCAAGGGACAGGGACAGGAGGCTACACCTTC; cdr3_aa: CASQGTGTGGYTF
v_call: TRBV14; clone_size: .; j_call: TRBJ2-5; d_call: TRBD2; cdr3_nt: TGTGCCAGCAGCCGTACCGGGACTAGCGGGAGTGGTGAGACCCAGTACTTC; cdr3_aa: CASSRTGTSGSGETQYF
v_call: TRBV28; clone_size: .; j_call: TRBJ2-5; d_call: .; cdr3_nt: TGTGCCAGCAGTTTACGCCCAGGGCGAAGGAAAGAGACCCAGTACTTC; cdr3_aa: CASSLRPGRRKETQYF
v_call: TRBV7-2; clone_size: .; j_call: TRBJ2-5; d_call: .; cdr3_nt: TGTGCCAGCAGCTTCCGCCAAGAGACCCAGTACTTC; cdr3_aa: CASSFRQETQYF
v_call: TRBV7-9; clone_size: .; j_call: TRBJ2-7; d_call: .; cdr3_nt: TGTGCCAGCAGCTTCGGGAGTGGGTACGAGCAGTACTTC; cdr3_aa: CASSFGSGYEQYF
v_call: TRBV5-5; clone_size: .; j_call: TRBJ1-3; d_call: TRBD1; cdr3_nt: TGTGCCAGCAGCCCCGGACAGGGTATATCTCTTTCTGGAAACACCATATATTTT; cdr3_aa: CASSPGQGISLSGNTIYF
v_call: TRBV10-2; clone_size: .; j_call: TRBJ2-7; d_call: TRBD1; cdr3_nt: TGCGCCAGCAGTGACGGAGGACAGGGGACCGGCTACGAGCAGTACTTC; cdr3_aa: CASSDGGQGTGYEQYF
v_call: TRBV19; clone_size: .; j_call: TRBJ2-7; d_call: TRBD1; cdr3_nt: TGTGCCAGTAGTACCCCAGGGGGTGGCGACGAGCAGTACTTC; cdr3_aa: CASSTPGGGDEQYF
v_call: TRBV3-1/TRBV3-2; clone_size: .; j_call: TRBJ2-1; d_call: TRBD2; cdr3_nt: TGTGCCAGCAGCCGGGGACTAGCGATCTTAGGGAATGAGCAGTTCTTC; cdr3_aa: CASSRGLAILGNEQFF
v_call: TRBV7-8; clone_size: .; j_call: TRBJ1-2; d_call: TRBD1; cdr3_nt: TGTGCCAGCAGCAATACGGACAGGGGGCTTTGGGGCTACACCTTC; cdr3_aa: CASSNTDRGLWGYTF
v_call: TRBV5-1; clone_size: once; j_call: TRBJ1-1; d_call: .; cdr3_nt: TGCGCCAGCAGCTGGGAGGACTGGGATGAAGCTTTCTTT; cdr3_aa: CASSWEDWDEAFF
v_call: TRBV5-4; clone_size: .; j_call: TRBJ1-2; d_call: TRBD1; cdr3_nt: TGTGCCAGCAGCACGACAGGGGTCTATGGCTACACCTTC; cdr3_aa: CASSTTGVYGYTF
v_call: TRBV2; clone_size: .; j_call: TRBJ2-4; d_call: .; cdr3_nt: TGTGCCAGCAGTGACCCTGAAAACATTCAGTACTTC; cdr3_aa: CASSDPENIQYF
v_call: TRBV5-1; clone_size: .; j_call: TRBJ2-5; d_call: .; cdr3_nt: TGCGCCAGCAGCTTGGGACAGAAAGAAGAGACCCAGTACTTC; cdr3_aa: CASSLGQKEETQYF
v_call: TRBV4-1; clone_size: few; j_call: TRBJ1-4; d_call: .; cdr3_nt: TGCGCCAGCAGCCAAGGACTCACCCAGATCGGGGAAAAACTGTTTTTT; cdr3_aa: CASSQGLTQIGEKLFF
v_call: TRBV7-2; clone_size: .; j_call: TRBJ2-5; d_call: TRBD2; cdr3_nt: TGTGCCAGCAGCTCCGGCGCGGGGGGTGAGACCCAGTACTTC; cdr3_aa: CASSSGAGGETQYF
v_call: TRBV4-1; clone_size: .; j_call: TRBJ2-7; d_call: TRBD2; cdr3_nt: TGCGCCAGCAGCCGGGATGCTCGCTCTAGCGGAATCGAATCGTACGAGCAGTACTTC; cdr3_aa: CASSRDARSSGIESYEQYF
v_call: TRBV9; clone_size: .; j_call: TRBJ2-1; d_call: .; cdr3_nt: TGTGCCAGCAGCTCCCGACTCGGCGGGTCAATAACGGAGCAGTTCTTC; cdr3_aa: CASSSRLGGSITEQFF
v_call: TRBV5-1; clone_size: .; j_call: TRBJ2-3; d_call: TRBD2; cdr3_nt: TGCGCCAGCAGCATACTAGCGGATAACACAGATACGCAGTATTTT; cdr3_aa: CASSILADNTDTQYF
v_call: TRBV18; clone_size: .; j_call: TRBJ2-2; d_call: TRBD2; cdr3_nt: TGTGCCAGCTCCCAATCGACTAGCGGTACGAACACCGGGGAGCTGTTTTTT; cdr3_aa: CASSQSTSGTNTGELFF
v_call: TRBV19; clone_size: .; j_call: TRBJ1-3; d_call: TRBD1; cdr3_nt: TGTGCCAGTAGTATGACCGGGACAGGGGTGGAAAACACCATATATTTT; cdr3_aa: CASSMTGTGVENTIYF
v_call: TRBV28; clone_size: .; j_call: TRBJ2-7; d_call: TRBD1; cdr3_nt: TGTGCCAGCACCGTCGAGGGGGCCCCCCCCTACGAGCAGTACTTC; cdr3_aa: CASTVEGAPPYEQYF
v_call: TRBV5-4; clone_size: .; j_call: TRBJ1-2; d_call: .; cdr3_nt: TGTGCCAGCACCATACAAGGGCGGGACTATGGCTACACCTTC; cdr3_aa: CASTIQGRDYGYTF